This TCR beta chain was retrieved from a study of T cells in localized non-small cell lung cancer. The CDR3 covers 12 residues. Germline assignment: CDR1 LGHNA and CDR2 YSLEER. V shed 4 bases and J shed 5 bases, with 7 bases lying between them. Produced via immunoSEQ multiplex PCR; TCRdb's table is partial and in-frame only. This table has under 35,000 clones, 80% appearing once. This receptor was taken from a male donor at least 60 years old with stage III squamous cell lung carcinoma. The rearrangement joins TRBV4-3 to TRBJ2-3, with D unclear. Here the sequenced sample was peripheral blood, taken before any cancer treatment. The CDR3 is CASSPRGDTQYF. The CDR3, as DNA: TGCGCCAGCAGCCCCCGCGGAGATACGCAGTATTTT.